This TCR beta chain came from a study of regulatory T cells in long-lasting Graves disease. This clonotype was recorded many times. To make TCR beta libraries, researchers used iRepertoire HTBI primers and Arm-PCR of CDR3 regions. TCRdb reanalysed the multiplex PCR reads using MiXCR and keeps one entry per CDR3 protein. The sample lists 200,000 to 250,000 distinct CDR3 sequences; 15% to 20% were seen once. V lost 8 bases, J lost 10 bases, and 17 bases lay in between. This CDR3 contains 12 residues. This sample's time point: newly diagnosed GD, antithyroid drugs for less than 3 months. Isolated PBMC RNA provided the starting material for the TCR library.

This clonotype was obtained from a female donor with Graves disease. The genes are TRBV12-3 or TRBV12-4 and TRBJ1-1; no clear D gene. The sample in question was peripheral blood mononuclear cells (PBMCs), obtained at new diagnosis, from a patient treated with antithyroid drugs. CDR3 bases: TGTGCCAGCGGCCCCGGACGCGTTGGAGCTTTCTTT. Translating it yields CASGPGRVGAFF.